These 11 T cell receptor beta chains share one sample of origin, sequenced in a study of T cells in Graves' hyperthyroidism and ophthalmopathy. Amplification yielded TCR beta CDR3 regions, with RNA transcripts as the source. The TCR CDR3 was amplified in a first-round RT-PCR using the HTBI primer set. TCRdb re-analysed the multiplex PCR reads in MiXCR, keeping a single row per CDR3 protein. The sample consists of approximately 870,000 distinct CDR3 sequences, over 35% of them appearing once. Sequencing used blood. The receptors were sampled from a man in his late teens or twenties with Graves' hyperthyroidism.

The rearrangement uses TRBV7-6 and TRBJ2-5; D is uncertain. The germline gives CDR1 SGHVS, CDR2 FNYEAQ. The CDR3 runs to 12 residues. Trimming shortened V by 0 bases and J by 6 bases, and 5 bases separated the two germline ends. In DNA form, the CDR3 reads TGTGCCAGCAGCTTAGCGCTAAAGACCCAGTACTTC. It yields the protein CASSLALKTQYF.

The chain recombines TRBV7-9 with TRBJ2-7, with TRBD1 matching over 7 bases. Germline lookup yields CDR1 SEHNR and CDR2 FQNEAQ (reference sequence). The CDR3 runs 15 residues. V lost 4 bases to trimming and J lost 3 bases; unmatched junction nucleotides: 9. CDR3 nucleotides: TGTGCCAGCAGCTCTCCTTCACAGGGGCTCTACGAGCAGTACTTC. Translation gives CASSSPSQGLYEQYF.

The chain uses TRBV24-1 and TRBJ2-1, with TRBD1 matching 12 bases. In germline, CDR1 is KGHDR, CDR2 SFDVKD. V lost 4 bases, J lost 8 bases, and 8 bases stayed unmatched. The CDR3 is 16 amino acids. Written as DNA, the CDR3 is TGTGCCACCAGTGAGGGGACAGGGGGCTATGCGGATGAGCAGTTCTTC. Residues: CATSEGTGGYADEQFF.

As for this clonotype: Mismatch with germline at one junction end may stem from a read error. V gene TRBV7-9 combines with J gene TRBJ1-2; tentative D call: TRBD1 (6 bases). The germline gives CDR1 SEHNR, CDR2 FQNEAQ (reference sequence). The CDR3 runs to 14 residues. CDR3 nucleotides: TGCGCCAGCAGCCAAGGGGACAACTCCTATGGCTACACCTTC. Its translation: CASSQGDNSYGYTF.

This clonotype was counted a few times. V and J are TRBV7-6 and TRBJ2-1; 10 bases agree with TRBD2. Losses at the gene ends were 4 bases for V and 9 bases for J; bases not matched to a gene: 9. This CDR3 region has 15 residues. Germline V gene data show CDR1 as SGHVS and CDR2 as FNYEAQ. The CDR3 loop is CASSYRSSGSSEQFF. The CDR3 region has the DNA TGTGCCAGCAGCTACCGATCTAGCGGGAGCTCTGAGCAGTTCTTC.

J is TRBJ1-1 and V is TRBV2, with unresolved D. The CDR3 has 12 residues. Trimming removed 7 bases at V and 1 base at J, with 7 bases between. Germline-derived CDR1 and CDR2 are SNHLY and FYNNEI. DNA of the CDR3: TGTGCCAGCAACGGAGGGAACACTGAAGCTTTCTTT. Its translation: CASNGGNTEAFF.

This clonotype was seen repeatedly, ten times or more. This chain joins TRBV9 and TRBJ1-6, with D tentatively TRBD1 (6 bases). The V and J ends lost 0 bases and 11 bases respectively, with 9 bases between them. Per the germline V gene, CDR1 is SGDLS and CDR2 is YYNGEE. This CDR3 contains 13 residues. CDR3 protein: CASSVGGGPPLHF. In DNA, the CDR3 is TGTGCCAGCAGCGTAGGCGGGGGGCCACCCCTCCACTTT.

V and J are TRBV5-4 and TRBJ2-7; 10 bases are shared with TRBD2. The V and J ends lost 0 bases and 7 bases, in that order; junction bases with no gene match: 16. This CDR3 region has 18 residues. Germline V lookup: CDR1 SGHNT, CDR2 YYREEE (reference sequence). CDR3 sequence (DNA): TGTGCCAGCAGCTTGGGGGGGGCTAGCGGGGGACCTGAAAGGGAGCAGTACTTC. Amino acid sequence: CASSLGGASGGPEREQYF. The whole variable domain, filled in from reference TRBV5-4 and TRBJ2-7, reads ETGVTQSPTHLIKTRGQQVTLRCSSQSGHNTVSWYQQALGQGPQFIFQYYREEENGRGNFPPRFSGLQFPNYSSELNVNALELDDSALYLCASSLGGASGGPEREQYFGPGTRLTVT.

As for this clonotype: A clone one base away is much larger, so this may be a read error. V and J are TRBV5-1 and TRBJ1-1; tentatively, D is TRBD1 (5 bases). Germline values: CDR1 SGHRS, CDR2 YFSETQ. The CDR3 is made up of 13 amino acids. The CDR3 coding sequence is TGTGTCAGCAGCGTTCGAGGACACCTCCCAGCTTTCTTT. This gives the protein CVSSVRGHLPAFF.

A few counts support this clonotype. V is TRBV6-5 and J is TRBJ1-2; D uncertain. V dropped 2 bases and J dropped 7 bases, with 5 bases sitting between them. Germline loops: CDR1 MNHEY, CDR2 SVGAGI. CDR3 size: 11 residues. The CDR3 DNA follows: TGTGCCAGCAGTTACAACGGTGGCTACACCTTC. Its protein product is CASSYNGGYTF.

The chain couples TRBV7-2 to TRBJ1-4; D not certain. There are 14 residues in the CDR3. Germline loops: CDR1 SGHTA, CDR2 FQGNSA. V was clipped by 7 bases and J by 5 bases, with 14 bases between them. In DNA, the CDR3 is TGTGCCAGCACCCCCAACGGGCAGAATGAAAAACTGTTTTTT. Its translation: CASTPNGQNEKLFF.